The TCR beta chain under discussion was sequenced for a study of technical replicates of blood from a few donors. Sequenced by immunoSEQ multiplex PCR; TCRdb stores in-frame clones only, minus some. The sample carries 73,000 or so clones, about 91% recorded once. This CDR3 region has 17 residues. From germline, CDR1 is MDHEN and CDR2 SYDVKM. V lost 3 bases and J 0 bases, leaving 15 bases between the germline ends. The J gene is TRBJ1-5, the V gene TRBV28; the D is unclear. The TCR sequence derives from a human donor in good health. The sample consisted of T cells isolated from PBMCs. CDR3 amino acids: CASSLPNLGSSNQPQHF. CDR3 nucleotides: TGTGCCAGCAGTTTGCCTAATTTGGGCAGTAGCAATCAGCCCCAGCATTTT.